The 29 T cell receptor beta chains presented below share a single source sample, sequenced in a study of blood T cell repertoires in COVID-19. The protocol was immunoSEQ multiplex PCR, while the TCRdb copy is restricted to in-frame clones and leaves out a portion. Of about 150,000 clones listed, roughly 89% are singletons. Sample: peripheral blood. Receptors originate from a man aged 50 to 59 with acute or convalescent COVID-19.

The V gene is TRBV7-9, the J gene TRBJ2-3, with a possible D match to TRBD2 (5 bases). The CDR3 is 15 amino acids. Germline CDR1 SEHNR, CDR2 FQNEAQ (reference sequence). Trimming stripped 3 bases from V and 6 bases from J, with 16 bases between. The CDR3 DNA follows: TGTGCCAGCAGCTTCTCGGGCCCGGCGGGTGATACGCAGTATTTT. Its protein is CASSFSGPAGDTQYF.

CDR3 protein: CASSVDRVNSPLHF. CDR3 nucleotide sequence: TGTGCCAGCAGTGTCGACAGGGTTAATTCACCCCTCCACTTT. This rearrangement joins TRBV28 to TRBJ1-6, with 7 bases aligning to TRBD1. Unmatched junction bases numbered 4, after V lost 5 bases and J lost 6 bases. Germline V gives CDR1 MDHEN, CDR2 SYDVKM. This CDR3 is 14 amino acids long.

In this sample, this clone turned up once. The chain combines TRBV7-9 with TRBJ2-1; no definite D call. This CDR3 contains 14 residues. The V gene lost 1 base and the J gene lost 0 bases, with 4 bases spanning the gap. Germline loops: CDR1 SEHNR, CDR2 FQNEAQ (reference sequence). The CDR3 coding sequence is TGTGCCAGCAGCTTAGAGCGCTCCTACAATGAGCAGTTCTTC. Translated: CASSLERSYNEQFF.

The V call is TRBV7-2, the J call TRBJ1-2; D is unresolved. V was trimmed by 5 bases and J by 2 bases, leaving 12 bases between them. The CDR3 is 14 amino acids. Germline CDR1 and CDR2: SGHTA and FQGNSA. CDR3 bases: TGTGCCAGCAGCCCACTAGTCAGGAACTATGGCTACACCTTC. Protein product: CASSPLVRNYGYTF.

The CDR3 loop is CAISVDRINYGYTF. In DNA, the CDR3 is TGTGCCATCAGTGTGGACAGAATTAACTATGGCTACACCTTC. This chain uses TRBV10-3 with TRBJ1-2, with D perhaps matching TRBD1 (6 bases). The CDR3 totals 14 residues. Trimming removed 4 bases at V and 1 base at J, with 10 bases between. Germline assignment: CDR1 ENHRY and CDR2 SYGVKD.

The chain joins TRBV9 to TRBJ2-4; the D gene is possibly TRBD1 (6 bases). Germline CDR1 and CDR2: SGDLS and YYNGEE. This CDR3 spans 15 amino acids. Trimming stripped 4 bases from V and 1 base from J, with 12 bases between. CDR3 residues: CASSPYRVAKNIQYF. Written as DNA, the CDR3 is TGTGCCAGCAGCCCTTACAGGGTCGCCAAAAACATTCAGTACTTC.

This clone was seen once. The chain combines TRBV5-1 with TRBJ2-3, with TRBD2 identical over 11 bases. Germline trimming cut 4 bases from V and 4 bases from J; bases unmatched to any gene: 8. This CDR3 has 16 amino acids. Germline-derived CDR1 and CDR2 are SGHRS and YFSETQ. The CDR3 region has the DNA TGCGCCAGCAGCCCTTTAGCGGGGGGGCAACCAGATACGCAGTATTTT. This translates into CASSPLAGGQPDTQYF.

The chain joins TRBV19 to TRBJ1-4, with D perhaps TRBD1 (5 bases). The CDR3 consists of 17 residues. V lost 9 bases to trimming and J lost 7 bases, with 27 bases between them. In germline, CDR1 is LNHDA, CDR2 SQIVND (reference sequence). The CDR3 DNA reads as TGTGCCAGAGAATCCACAAAGGAGGGGAGGATGAGTGAAAAACTGTTTTTT. Protein sequence: CARESTKEGRMSEKLFF.

The chain combines TRBV27 with TRBJ2-3, with TRBD2 matching over 9 bases. In germline, CDR1 is MNHEY, CDR2 SMNVEV (reference sequence). This CDR3 contains 17 residues. With 1 base clipped from V and 5 bases from J, the junction kept 10 bases outside the gene matches. The CDR3 DNA reads TGTGCCAGCAGTTTATTATCTGGCGGGAGGGCCTTAGATACGCAGTATTTT. It is translated as CASSLLSGGRALDTQYF.

The chain joins TRBV7-2 to TRBJ2-3, with 8 bases aligning to TRBD2. CDR3 size: 17 residues. Trimming at V came to 5 bases and at J to 0 bases, leaving 10 bases not matched to a gene. Germline CDR1 reads SGHTA; CDR2 reads FQGNSA. The CDR3 nucleotides read TGTGCCAGCAGCCCCGGGGGCGGGGGGCCGAGCACAGATACGCAGTATTTT. Translated: CASSPGGGGPSTDTQYF.

The chain employs TRBV28 and TRBJ1-2; D is ambiguous. Trimming removed 7 bases at V and 8 bases at J, with 17 bases between. This CDR3 spans 13 amino acids. Germline values: CDR1 MDHEN, CDR2 SYDVKM. CDR3 in DNA: TGTGCCAGCATCACTCCCGGGTGGAAGGGCTACACCTTC. This translates into CASITPGWKGYTF.

V is TRBV7-8 and J is TRBJ2-7, with TRBD2 matching over 7 bases. Trimming at V came to 2 bases and at J to 3 bases, leaving 7 bases not matched to a gene. Germline values: CDR1 SGHVS, CDR2 FQNEAQ. The CDR3 totals 15 residues. The CDR3 region is CASSLKGGIGYEQYV. The CDR3 DNA reads as TGTGCCAGCAGCTTAAAGGGAGGGATCGGCTACGAGCAGTACGTC.

The rearrangement uses TRBV18 and TRBJ1-4; tentative D call: TRBD1 (6 bases). Germline V CDR1 and CDR2: KGHSH, LQKENI. CDR3 size: 17 residues. V lost 3 bases to trimming and J lost 0 bases, with 14 bases between them. CDR3 sequence (DNA): TGTGCCAGCTCACCCAGGGGCGTTGGGGCAACTAATGAAAAACTGTTTTTT. Its protein product is CASSPRGVGATNEKLFF.

The chain has TRBV4-1 and TRBJ2-3; TRBD2 agrees at 11 bases. CDR3 length: 15 residues. J gave up 5 bases and V 4 bases, and 5 bases lay outside the gene matches. Germline V gene data show CDR1 as MGHRA and CDR2 as YSYEKL. The CDR3 sequence: CASSPGLAEGDTQYF. The CDR3 DNA is TGCGCCAGCAGCCCGGGACTAGCGGAGGGAGATACGCAGTATTTT.

DNA of the CDR3: TGCGCCAGCAGCCAAGGGGCAGGTAGCTCCTACGAGCAGTACTTC. Protein sequence: CASSQGAGSSYEQYF. The chain combines TRBV4-1 with TRBJ2-7, with D unresolved. The CDR3 spans 15 residues. CDR1 is MGHRA and CDR2 is YSYEKL in the germline V gene. V lost 1 base to trimming and J lost 0 bases, with 10 bases between them.

The chain employs TRBV2 and TRBJ2-7; TRBD1 might be the D (5 bases). V was cut by 6 bases and J by 6 bases, with 15 bases left in between. The CDR3 loop spans 13 amino acids. Germline-derived CDR1 and CDR2 are SNHLY and FYNNEI. CDR3 protein: CASRFDGQGEQYF. For the CDR3, the DNA is TGTGCCAGCAGATTCGACGGCCAGGGCGAGCAGTACTTC.

This rearrangement joins TRBV5-4 to TRBJ2-2, with 7 bases aligning to TRBD1. Germline values: CDR1 SGHNT, CDR2 YYREEE (reference sequence). J gave up 1 base and V 4 bases, and 4 bases lay outside the gene matches. This CDR3 contains 15 residues. CDR3: CASSGDRLNTGELFF. CDR3 sequence (DNA): TGTGCCAGCAGCGGGGACAGACTGAACACCGGGGAGCTGTTTTTT.

As DNA, the CDR3 is TGCAGTGCTAGTGCACAGCGGGGGGGAAACATTCAGTACTTC. Translating gives CSASAQRGGNIQYF. The V and J genes are TRBV20-1 and TRBJ2-4, with 10 bases that match TRBD2. The trim removed 3 bases at V and 6 bases at J, leaving 5 bases unmatched. This CDR3 has 14 amino acids. Germline V gives CDR1 DFQATT, CDR2 SNEGSKA (reference sequence).

V usage is TRBV7-6 and J usage is TRBJ2-1; 7 nucleotides align to TRBD2. The CDR3 is 15 residues long. The J segment lost 2 bases and the V segment lost 5 bases, leaving 6 bases of the junction unmatched. CDR1 SGHVS and CDR2 FNYEAQ come from the germline V gene. The CDR3 loop reads CASSETGGAYNEQFF. CDR3 bases: TGTGCCAGCAGCGAGACGGGAGGAGCCTACAATGAGCAGTTCTTC.

The chain uses TRBV7-3 and TRBJ2-6, with 7 bases lining up with TRBD1. Germline CDR1 reads SGHTA; CDR2 reads FQGTGA. V was clipped by 5 bases and J by 5 bases; unmatched bases: 3. There are 14 residues in the CDR3. CDR3 in amino acids: CASSPTGRANVLTF. The CDR3 bases are TGTGCCAGCAGCCCGACAGGGAGGGCCAACGTCCTGACTTTC.

V is TRBV19 and J is TRBJ2-3; 7 bases agree with TRBD2. Germline V CDR1 and CDR2: LNHDA, SQIVND (reference sequence). CDR3 size: 15 residues. The V and J ends lost 6 bases and 2 bases, in that order; junction bases with no gene match: 8. CDR3 protein: CASSWGGTLTDTQYF. CDR3 DNA: TGTGCCAGTAGCTGGGGGGGGACCCTCACAGATACGCAGTATTTT.

This clone appeared a few times. J is TRBJ2-2 and V is TRBV30; D perhaps matches TRBD2 (6 bases). The CDR3 runs 13 residues. The V end was cut by 4 bases, the J end by 6 bases, with 12 bases between. Germline V gene sequence: CDR1 GTSNPN, CDR2 SVGIG (reference sequence). CDR3 DNA: TGTGCCTGGACCCCTAGCGTGGCCGGGGAGCTGTTTTTT. This codes for CAWTPSVAGELFF. Variable domain in full (rest from reference TRBV30 and TRBJ2-2): SQTIHQWPATLVQPVGSPLSLECTVEGTSNPNLYWYRQAAGRGLQLLFYSVGIGQISSEVPQNLSASRPQDRQFILSSKKLLLSDSGFYLCAWTPSVAGELFFGEGSRLTVL.

V gene TRBV28 combines with J gene TRBJ1-4; 10 nucleotides line up with TRBD1. V was pared by 7 bases and J by 5 bases, with 4 bases of the junction left unmatched. The length of the CDR3 is 14 residues. CDR1 and CDR2 from the germline V gene are MDHEN and SYDVKM. CDR3 DNA: TGTGCCAGCACCCGGGGACAGGGGAATGAAAAACTGTTTTTT. As protein: CASTRGQGNEKLFF.

This clone was recorded a few times. The V gene is TRBV10-3, the J gene TRBJ2-5, with a weak D call TRBD2 (6 bases). The V gene lost 6 bases and the J gene lost 5 bases, with 13 bases spanning the gap. The CDR3 sequence is 13 residues long. The V gene's germline CDR1 is ENHRY and CDR2 SYGVKD. The CDR3 DNA reads TGTGCCATCAGGGACCAGGGACTTGAGACCCAGTACTTC. This sequence encodes CAIRDQGLETQYF.

This sequence joins TRBV11-2 and TRBJ2-7, with 12 nucleotides matching TRBD2. V gave up 7 bases and J gave up 2 bases; unmatched junction bases: 9. This CDR3 region has 16 residues. The germline gives CDR1 SGHAT, CDR2 FQNNGV. The CDR3 here is CASMTLAGGPTYEQYF. The CDR3 DNA reads TGTGCCAGCATGACTCTAGCGGGAGGGCCGACCTACGAGCAGTACTTC.

This clone was seen only once. V and J are TRBV3-1 (or the pseudogene TRBV3-2) and TRBJ1-5; 9 nucleotides line up with TRBD1. V lost 3 bases to trimming and J lost 9 bases; unmatched junction nucleotides: 6. The CDR3 has 14 residues. Germline V gene sequence: CDR1 LGHDT, CDR2 YNNKEL (reference sequence). In DNA, the CDR3 is TGTGCCAGCAGCCACGGACAGGGGAGAGGGCCCCAGCATTTT. Amino acid sequence: CASSHGQGRGPQHF.

The table lists this clone with a few counts. The chain links TRBV7-2 to TRBJ2-4; tentatively, D is TRBD2 (5 bases). CDR1 SGHTA and CDR2 FQGNSA come from the germline V gene. Trimming shortened V by 5 bases and J by 6 bases, and 17 bases separated the two germline ends. The CDR3 is 15 residues long. The CDR3 region has the DNA TGTGCCAGCAGCACACGAACTTCTCGGGGAAACATTCAGTACTTC. This sequence encodes CASSTRTSRGNIQYF.

This clone occurred once. The CDR3 DNA follows: TGTGCCAGCAGCGACAACAACCGAGATACGCAGTATTTT. Its protein is CASSDNNRDTQYF. The chain employs TRBV11-2 and TRBJ2-3; unclear D gene. The germline gives CDR1 SGHAT, CDR2 FQNNGV. The V gene lost 5 bases and the J gene lost 5 bases, with 11 bases spanning the gap. The CDR3 consists of 13 residues.

The chain carries TRBV7-2 and TRBJ2-3; D may be TRBD2 (7 bases). Deletions cut 1 base from V and 0 bases from J, with 17 bases between. The CDR3 is 18 amino acids. From germline, CDR1 is SGHTA and CDR2 FQGNSA. CDR3 sequence reads: CASSLVYWGGPSTDTQYF. DNA for the CDR3: TGTGCCAGCAGCTTAGTGTACTGGGGGGGGCCTAGCACAGATACGCAGTATTTT.